Here is one T cell receptor beta chain with its context. Its antigen is currently unknown. The sample originates from a study of graft-versus-host responses after intestinal transplantation. Generated by immunoSEQ multiplex PCR, the TCRdb table keeps only in-frame clones and is missing some. The sample consists of 130,000 or so clones, about 93% of them appearing once. The CDR3 consists of 15 residues. Germline lookup yields CDR1 SGHTA and CDR2 FQGTGA. V gave up 3 bases and J gave up 0 bases, with 11 bases separating them. The rearrangement joins TRBV7-3 to TRBJ1-1, with D maybe TRBD1 (5 bases). The clonotype was recovered from a human donor who received an intestinal transplant. This specimen was unstimulated CD4+ T cells sorted from spleen or lymph node cells, taken before intestinal transplant. CDR3 bases: TGTGCCAGCAGCTTGTTGGGGGGGATGAACACTGAAGCTTTCTTT. Amino acid sequence: CASSLLGGMNTEAFF.